These 22 T cell receptor beta chains were sequenced from one sample in a study of cytomegalovirus exposure and HLA in healthy donors. The PCR had 60 Vbeta and 13 Jbeta primers. Sequenced by immunoSEQ multiplex PCR; TCRdb stores in-frame clones only, minus some. The data show about 96,000 clones, around 79% seen once. Sequencing was carried out using PBMCs. Every receptor here comes from a woman between 65 and 79 years old in good health and CMV-seropositive.

The gene calls are TRBV5-1 and TRBJ2-7; 7 bases are shared with TRBD1. V lost 3 bases to trimming and J lost 7 bases; unmatched junction nucleotides: 7. This CDR3 is 13 amino acids long. The V gene's germline CDR1 is SGHRS and CDR2 YFSETQ. The CDR3, as DNA: TGCGCCAGCAGCTCCGGGACAGACGTAGAGCAGTACTTC. It yields the protein CASSSGTDVEQYF.

V is TRBV27 and J is TRBJ2-5, with TRBD2 identical over 8 bases. With V trimmed by 5 bases and J by 11 bases, 10 bases remained unmatched. Germline V CDR1 and CDR2: MNHEY, SMNVEV (reference sequence). The CDR3 contains 13 residues. This CDR3 reads CASSRTRRGEQYF. For the CDR3, the DNA is TGTGCCAGCAGTCGAACAAGGCGGGGGGAGCAGTACTTC.

The rearrangement joins TRBV5-5 to TRBJ1-1; D is perhaps TRBD1 (5 bases). This CDR3 spans 15 amino acids. V lost 2 bases, J lost 4 bases, and 15 bases lay in between. Germline V lookup: CDR1 SGHKS, CDR2 YYEKEE (reference sequence). CDR3 sequence reads: CASSFGSAGTTEAFF. The CDR3 nucleotides read TGTGCCAGCAGCTTCGGGTCGGCGGGGACCACTGAAGCTTTCTTT.

This clone was seen more than once but under ten times. The chain combines TRBV6-5 with TRBJ2-2; 8 bases fit TRBD2. Germline loops: CDR1 MNHEY, CDR2 SVGAGI. The V and J ends lost 2 bases and 1 base, in that order; junction bases with no gene match: 3. The CDR3 covers 16 residues. The CDR3 DNA reads as TGTGCCAGCAGTTACCGGGGGGGGATGAACACCGGGGAGCTGTTTTTT. Amino acids: CASSYRGGMNTGELFF.

This rearrangement joins TRBV30 to TRBJ1-3, with D unclear. The CDR3 is 16 amino acids. CDR1 is GTSNPN, CDR2 SVGIG, per germline (reference sequence). V dropped 0 bases and J dropped 0 bases, with 12 bases sitting between them. The CDR3 spells CAWSVAGRSSGNTIYF. CDR3 DNA: TGTGCCTGGAGTGTAGCAGGCAGAAGCTCTGGAAACACCATATATTTT.

In this sample, this clone turned up a few times. The rearrangement joins TRBV6-1 to TRBJ1-1; no reliable D call. Between the trimmed V and J ends, which lost 7 bases and 1 base, there was a span of 4 bases. The CDR3 runs 11 residues. The germline CDR1 and CDR2 sequences are MNHNS and SASEGT. CDR3 bases: TGTGCCAGCACCAAGAACACTGAAGCTTTCTTT. Translating gives CASTKNTEAFF.

The gene calls are TRBV28 and TRBJ2-1; 7 positions agree with TRBD1. The CDR3 loop spans 11 amino acids. V shed 7 bases and J 15 bases; nucleotides not matched to a gene: 9. Per germline, CDR1 MDHEN and CDR2 SYDVKM. In nucleotides, the CDR3 is TGTGCCAGCACCCTGACAGGGTCGTCGTTCTTC. The encoded protein is CASTLTGSSFF.

The chain is built from TRBV5-3 and TRBJ2-7, with a tentative D call TRBD1 (6 bases). TRBV5-3 belongs to the ORF category, with a function that is uncertain. This CDR3 has 14 amino acids. With 3 bases removed from V and 3 bases from J, the gap between germline ends came to 13 bases. Here the CDR3 reads CARSSRDTSYEQYF. In DNA, the CDR3 is TGTGCCAGAAGCTCCCGGGACACGAGCTACGAGCAGTACTTC.

This clone is a singleton in its sample. J is TRBJ2-5 and V is TRBV7-6, with 9 bases that match TRBD1. The CDR3 is 16 residues long. Trimming at V came to 3 bases and at J to 5 bases, leaving 10 bases not matched to a gene. Germline assignment: CDR1 SGHVS and CDR2 FNYEAQ. CDR3 in amino acids: CASSLRTGAGYETQYF. The CDR3 region has the DNA TGTGCCAGCAGCTTGCGGACAGGGGCGGGGTATGAGACCCAGTACTTC.

The V gene is TRBV11-2, the J gene TRBJ2-1; D possibly corresponds to TRBD2 (6 bases). Germline V gives CDR1 SGHAT, CDR2 FQNNGV. V lost 6 bases to trimming and J lost 6 bases, with 15 bases between them. CDR3 length: 14 amino acids. The CDR3 sequence is CASRFPGLSNEQFF. CDR3 coding DNA: TGTGCCAGCAGGTTTCCGGGACTCTCCAATGAGCAGTTCTTC.

The gene calls are TRBV7-2 and TRBJ2-2, with 10 bases that match TRBD2. Germline CDR1 is SGHTA and CDR2 is FQGNSA. The CDR3 sequence is 16 residues long. V dropped 5 bases and J dropped 6; count of bases not matched to a gene: 9. The CDR3 DNA reads TGTGCCAGCAGCCCCTCGTGGCTAGCGGGGGCCGGGGAGCTGTTTTTT. Protein product: CASSPSWLAGAGELFF.

The V call is TRBV29-1, the J call TRBJ2-7, with TRBD1 matching over 10 bases. V was pared by 6 bases and J by 4 bases, with 9 bases of the junction left unmatched. This CDR3 has 14 residues. CDR1 and CDR2 from the germline V gene are SQVTM and ANQGSEA. This chain's CDR3 is CSVRRGQGQYEQYF. The CDR3 DNA reads as TGCAGCGTCCGTAGGGGACAGGGGCAGTACGAGCAGTACTTC.

The V call is TRBV27, the J call TRBJ1-5, with TRBD1 identical over 8 bases. The ends lost 7 bases at V and 9 bases at J; junction bases unmatched: 20. Germline V gives CDR1 MNHEY, CDR2 SMNVEV (reference sequence). The CDR3 covers 17 residues. The CDR3 sequence is CASKPTGDRGRGWPQHF. DNA for the CDR3: TGTGCCAGCAAACCGACAGGGGATAGGGGCCGGGGATGGCCCCAGCATTTT.

The chain combines TRBV5-4 with TRBJ2-7; the D gene is possibly TRBD1 (6 bases). V lost 4 bases, J lost 0 bases, and 14 bases lay in between. The CDR3 contains 15 residues. Germline V gene sequence: CDR1 SGHNT, CDR2 YYREEE (reference sequence). CDR3: CASSGGYRDSYEQYF. The CDR3, as DNA: TGTGCCAGCAGCGGGGGTTACAGGGACTCCTACGAGCAGTACTTC.

The chain joins TRBV28 to TRBJ1-2, with D possibly being TRBD1 (6 bases). Germline lookup yields CDR1 MDHEN and CDR2 SYDVKM. Trimming stripped 4 bases from V and 3 bases from J, with 12 bases between. The CDR3 covers 14 residues. CDR3 loop: CASSSSDSHYGYTF. The CDR3 nucleotides read TGTGCCAGCAGTTCCTCGGACAGCCACTATGGCTACACCTTC.

This clone was counted a single time. The chain is built from TRBV19 and TRBJ2-2; D ambiguous. This CDR3 spans 14 amino acids. The germline CDR1 and CDR2 sequences are LNHDA and SQIVND (reference sequence). V was trimmed by 5 bases and J by 1 base, leaving 8 bases between them. The CDR3 sequence is CASSLGRNTGELFF. The CDR3 nucleotides are TGTGCCAGTAGTCTTGGTAGGAACACCGGGGAGCTGTTTTTT.

The V gene is TRBV6-1, the J gene TRBJ1-5; 7 nucleotides line up with TRBD1. V lost 4 bases and J lost 3; bases outside the gene matches: 6. The CDR3 contains 15 residues. CDR1 is MNHNS and CDR2 is SASEGT in the germline V gene. CDR3 region: CASSVTGPHNQPQHF. The DNA of the CDR3 is TGTGCCAGCAGTGTGACAGGGCCCCACAATCAGCCCCAGCATTTT.

This clone turned up a few times. This rearrangement joins TRBV19 to TRBJ2-7; 10 bases map to TRBD1. Trimming took 0 bases from V and 3 from J; bases not matched to a gene: 5. The length of the CDR3 is 16 residues. Germline values: CDR1 LNHDA, CDR2 SQIVND (reference sequence). The CDR3 loop is CASSIDTGTGVYEQYF. CDR3 in DNA: TGTGCCAGTAGTATAGATACCGGGACAGGGGTCTACGAGCAGTACTTC.

This chain connects TRBV5-3 to TRBJ1-1, with D unresolved. TRBV5-3 is annotated as an ORF whose role is uncertain. This CDR3 is 10 amino acids long. Here the CDR3 DNA reads TGTGCTCAGGTTCACACTGAAGCTTTCTTT. This gives the protein CAQVHTEAFF.

The chain is built from TRBV4-1 and TRBJ2-2, with a weak D call TRBD2 (5 bases). The CDR3 length is 15 residues. Trimming removed 0 bases at V and 5 bases at J, with 10 bases between. In germline, CDR1 is MGHRA, CDR2 YSYEKL. This CDR3 is CASSQDPRGTGELFF. The CDR3 DNA reads as TGCGCCAGCAGCCAAGATCCCCGGGGTACCGGGGAGCTGTTTTTT.

The chain couples TRBV19 to TRBJ1-1; D remains ambiguous. The CDR3 contains 16 residues. Germline-derived CDR1 and CDR2 are LNHDA and SQIVND (reference sequence). With 5 bases removed from V and 4 bases from J, the gap between germline ends came to 20 bases. CDR3 DNA sequence: TGTGCCAGTAGTCCGGTAGACAACTCCTTGGTCACTGAAGCTTTCTTT. It is translated as CASSPVDNSLVTEAFF.

This clone was detected a few times. The chain uses TRBV2 and TRBJ1-4; 10 bases map to TRBD1. This CDR3 is 13 amino acids long. Germline V gene data show CDR1 as SNHLY and CDR2 as FYNNEI. Trimming removed 11 bases from V and 5 bases from J; junction bases left unmatched: 5. Written as DNA, the CDR3 is TGTGCCGAAGGGGGACAGGGGAATGAAAAACTGTTTTTT. Translating it yields CAEGGQGNEKLFF.